This T cell receptor (beta chain) came from a study of identical twins. This clonotype was detected a few times. TCRdb fed the 5' RACE reads into MiXCR, producing one record per CDR3 protein. The sample contains approximately 230,000 distinct CDR3 sequences, over 5.5% of which appear only once. Germline V gene lookup returns CDR1 MGHDK and CDR2 SYGVNS. V lost 4 bases and J 7 bases, leaving 13 bases between the germline ends. CDR3 length: 13 amino acids. This sample was also put to use in a study of T cells expressing NK-cell markers. As that study records: Out of eight donors sequenced, seven tested HCMV-seropositive and the remaining one seronegative. Alpha-beta TCR T cells were the sole sorting target in several experiments, owing to an anti-gamma-delta TCR antibody. These clonotypes, the leaders elsewhere, also led the CD3+CD56-NKG2C+ fraction in a few donors.

The sequenced sample consisted of CD8+ T cells sorted from blood. The V gene is TRBV25-1, the J gene TRBJ1-1; maybe TRBD1 (5 bases). This TCR came from a woman aged 18-29 years in good health. CDR3 nucleotide sequence: TGTGCCAGCAGTGGTCTGGGGACTATTGAAGCTTTCTTT. Translating gives CASSGLGTIEAFF.